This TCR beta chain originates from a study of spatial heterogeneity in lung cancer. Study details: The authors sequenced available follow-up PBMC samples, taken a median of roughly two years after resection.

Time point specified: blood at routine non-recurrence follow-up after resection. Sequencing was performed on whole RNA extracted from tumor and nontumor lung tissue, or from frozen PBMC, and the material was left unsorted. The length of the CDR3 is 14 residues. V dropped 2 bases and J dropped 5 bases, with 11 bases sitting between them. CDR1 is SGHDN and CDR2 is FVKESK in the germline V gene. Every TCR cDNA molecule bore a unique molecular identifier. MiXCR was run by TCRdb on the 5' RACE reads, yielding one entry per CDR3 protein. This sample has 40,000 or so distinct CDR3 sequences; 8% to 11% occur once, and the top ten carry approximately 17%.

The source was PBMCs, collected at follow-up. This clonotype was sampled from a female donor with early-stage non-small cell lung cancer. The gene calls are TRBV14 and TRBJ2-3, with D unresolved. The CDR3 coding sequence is TGTGCCAGCAGCCAACATTTTTTTGAAGATACGCAGTATTTT. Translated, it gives CASSQHFFEDTQYF.